This T cell receptor beta chain was observed in a study of OX40 agonist ivuxolimab in advanced cancers. This table comes from immunoSEQ multiplex PCR, and its TCRdb copy is limited to in-frame clones, with some not included. The repertoire holds about 75,000 clones, with 90% as singletons. The V and J ends lost 9 bases and 0 bases respectively, with 14 bases between them. Germline V gene lookup returns CDR1 MNHNS and CDR2 SASEGT. This CDR3 region has 14 residues. The V and J genes are TRBV6-1 and TRBJ2-5, with D tentatively TRBD1 or TRBD2 (5 bases each). The material sequenced was CD4+ or CD8+ T cells sorted from blood, taken in a trial of the OX40 agonist ivuxolimab. The receptor comes from an adult with an advanced solid tumor such as melanoma, head and neck, liver or kidney cancer. CDR3 coding DNA: TGTGCCAGTGAACCGGGACCCCACCAAGAGACCCAGTACTTC. This codes for CASEPGPHQETQYF.